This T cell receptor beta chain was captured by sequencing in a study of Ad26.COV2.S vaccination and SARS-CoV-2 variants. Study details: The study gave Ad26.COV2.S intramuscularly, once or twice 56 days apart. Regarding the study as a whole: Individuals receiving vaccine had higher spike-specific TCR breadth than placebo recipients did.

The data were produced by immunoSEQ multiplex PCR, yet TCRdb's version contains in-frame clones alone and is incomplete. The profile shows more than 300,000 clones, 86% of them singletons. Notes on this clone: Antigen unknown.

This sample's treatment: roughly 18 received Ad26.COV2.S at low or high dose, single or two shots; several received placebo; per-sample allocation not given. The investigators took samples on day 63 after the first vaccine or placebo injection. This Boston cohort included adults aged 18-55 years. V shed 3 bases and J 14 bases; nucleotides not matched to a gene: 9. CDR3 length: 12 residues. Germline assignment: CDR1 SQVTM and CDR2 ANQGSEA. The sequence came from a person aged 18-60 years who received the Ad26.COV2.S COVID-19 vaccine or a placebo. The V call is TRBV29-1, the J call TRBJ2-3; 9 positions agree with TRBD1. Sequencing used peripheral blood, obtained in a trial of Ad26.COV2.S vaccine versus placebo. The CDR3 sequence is CSVEPTGTGRYF. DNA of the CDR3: TGCAGCGTTGAGCCGACCGGGACAGGGCGGTATTTT.